This passage covers 14 T cell receptor beta chains from one sample sequenced in a study of cytomegalovirus exposure and HLA in healthy donors. Both 60 Vbeta primers and 13 Jbeta primers went into the PCR. The data were produced by immunoSEQ multiplex PCR, yet TCRdb's version contains in-frame clones alone and is incomplete. Among about 110,000 clones listed, approximately 79% were seen once. Material for sequencing was PBMCs. These receptors were collected from a woman in her 40s in good health and CMV-seronegative.

V gene TRBV5-1 combines with J gene TRBJ2-1, with D maybe TRBD1 (6 bases). CDR3 size: 13 residues. CDR1 and CDR2 from the germline V gene are SGHRS and YFSETQ. Trimming took 4 bases from V and 5 from J, leaving 10 bases between them. This CDR3 reads CASSPGQNNEQFF. The CDR3 DNA reads TGCGCCAGCAGCCCTGGACAGAACAATGAGCAGTTCTTC.

The V and J genes are TRBV11-2 and TRBJ2-1; 9 positions match TRBD2. The CDR3 has 15 residues. V dropped 5 bases and J dropped 2; count of bases not matched to a gene: 4. Germline CDR1 reads SGHAT; CDR2 reads FQNNGV. The CDR3 region has the DNA TGTGCCAGCAGCGTTCGCGGGGGGGCCTACAATGAGCAGTTCTTC. Amino acid sequence: CASSVRGGAYNEQFF.

This sequence joins TRBV7-2 and TRBJ2-7; D uncertain. Deletions cut 0 bases from V and 2 bases from J, with 5 bases between. From germline, CDR1 is SGHTA and CDR2 FQGNSA. The CDR3 loop spans 13 amino acids. CDR3 coding DNA: TGTGCCAGCAGCTTAGCGCTAACCTACGAGCAGTACTTC. Translation: CASSLALTYEQYF.

The rearrangement joins TRBV10-1 to TRBJ2-3; 7 positions agree with TRBD2. Germline loops: CDR1 WNHNN, CDR2 SYGVQD (reference sequence). With V trimmed by 5 bases and J by 2 bases, 10 bases remained unmatched. The CDR3 covers 16 residues. Here the CDR3 reads CASSRTSQVSTDTQYF. CDR3 sequence (DNA): TGCGCCAGCAGTCGGACTAGTCAAGTATCCACAGATACGCAGTATTTT.

V and J are TRBV6-5 and TRBJ1-5; D not resolved. Germline assignment: CDR1 MNHEY and CDR2 SVGAGI. The CDR3 sequence is 15 residues long. The V end lost 5 bases, the J end lost 2 bases, and 13 bases lay between the germline ends. In nucleotides, the CDR3 is TGTGCCAGCAGTGCGTTCCACGGGGGCAATCAGCCCCAGCATTTT. Its translation is CASSAFHGGNQPQHF.

The chain is built from TRBV7-2 and TRBJ2-2; D perhaps matches TRBD2 (6 bases). V was shortened by 2 bases and J by 6 bases, with 10 bases between the two germline ends. CDR3 size: 14 residues. Germline-derived CDR1 and CDR2 are SGHTA and FQGNSA. The CDR3 sequence is CASSLRREAGELFF. CDR3 in DNA: TGTGCCAGCAGCTTACGCAGGGAGGCCGGGGAGCTGTTTTTT.

This chain links TRBV19 with TRBJ1-4, with D possibly being TRBD1 (5 bases). Trimming removed 6 bases at V and 5 bases at J, with 13 bases between. From germline, CDR1 is LNHDA and CDR2 SQIVND (reference sequence). This CDR3 contains 14 residues. The CDR3 DNA follows: TGTGCCAGTAGCAAGGCGGACAACAATGAAAAACTGTTTTTT. As protein: CASSKADNNEKLFF.

The V call is TRBV6-6, the J call TRBJ2-7; 9 bases line up with TRBD2. The CDR3 is 12 residues long. Germline lookup yields CDR1 MNHNY and CDR2 SVGAGI (reference sequence). J lost 13 bases, V lost 0 bases, and 4 bases had no gene match. The CDR3 reads CASSYSKREVYF. As DNA, the CDR3 is TGTGCCAGCAGTTACTCGAAGCGGGAGGTCTACTTC.

The chain carries TRBV9 and TRBJ2-1; 13 positions agree with TRBD2. Germline CDR1 SGDLS, CDR2 YYNGEE. CDR3 length: 15 residues. Trimming took 4 bases from V and 8 from J; bases not matched to a gene: 6. Written as DNA, the CDR3 is TGTGCCAGCAGCCTAGGGACTAGCGGGATCGATGAGCAGTTCTTC. Translating gives CASSLGTSGIDEQFF.

This chain connects TRBV29-1 to TRBJ2-2; maybe TRBD2 (7 bases). V gave up 7 bases and J gave up 2 bases, with 14 bases separating them. The CDR3 contains 14 residues. Per the germline V gene, CDR1 is SQVTM and CDR2 is ANQGSEA. The CDR3 reads CSARRGLNTGELFF. In DNA, the CDR3 is TGCAGCGCTAGGCGGGGGCTTAACACCGGGGAGCTGTTTTTT.

This chain joins TRBV19 and TRBJ2-7; maybe TRBD1 (5 bases). CDR3 size: 13 residues. The V gene's germline CDR1 is LNHDA and CDR2 SQIVND (reference sequence). Trimming took off 1 base at V and 5 bases at J, with 9 bases between the two ends. In nucleotides, the CDR3 is TGTGCCAGTAGTATAGGGGCAGGGAACGAGCAGTACTTC. It codes for CASSIGAGNEQYF.

There are a few counts of this clone. CDR3 in DNA: TGTGCTAGTGGTTTGGAGGTTCGAGGGTCGGGGAGGACCCAGTACTTC. Protein sequence: CASGLEVRGSGRTQYF. This chain connects TRBV12-5 to TRBJ2-5, with D perhaps matching TRBD2 (5 bases). V lost 1 base and J 7 bases, leaving 19 bases between the germline ends. Per germline, CDR1 LGHNT and CDR2 FRNRAP. There are 16 residues in the CDR3.

In its sample, this clone was seen a few times. This chain joins TRBV10-1 and TRBJ2-1; unclear D gene. CDR3 length: 14 residues. Per the germline V gene, CDR1 is WNHNN and CDR2 is SYGVQD (reference sequence). The ends were cut back, 4 bases at V and 6 bases at J, with 13 bases in the middle. The CDR3 region has the DNA TGCGCCAGCAGTGGAGGAGCTAGAGCCAATGAGCAGTTCTTC. This translates into CASSGGARANEQFF.

Comments on this clone: The junction and the germline gene differ at one end; a read error may be behind it. The chain employs TRBV7-9 and TRBJ1-1; D remains unclear. The germline CDR1 and CDR2 sequences are SEHNR and FQNEAQ (reference sequence). CDR3 length: 14 amino acids. CDR3 DNA: TGTGCCAGCAGCCTAGCAGGTTCCGGGGTTGGAGCTTTCTTT. This sequence encodes CASSLAGSGVGAFF.